The subject of this entry is one T cell receptor beta chain. As yet, its antigen is unknown. Clones were sequenced by immunoSEQ multiplex PCR, and TCRdb holds only the in-frame ones, with some missing. In the table there are 92,000 or so clones, around 89% of which are singletons. This entry comes from a study of siplizumab effects on memory and regulatory T cells. The study, taken as a whole, reports: Siplizumab produced a significant drop in alloreactive sequences attributable to unstimulated CD4+ memory cells. Roughly 75-97% of proliferating CD4+ or CD8+ clones lacked a naive or memory phenotype that could be assigned.

Sequenced material: CD4+ T cells sorted from blood. The TCR comes from a human donor in good health.

The CDR3 bases are TGTGCCAGCGTAAGACAGGGGGTGAGAACCGGGGAGCTGTTTTTT. Its protein product is CASVRQGVRTGELFF. The chain combines TRBV7-8 with TRBJ2-2, with TRBD1 identical over 9 bases. Germline CDR1 and CDR2: SGHVS and FQNEAQ. This CDR3 is 15 amino acids long. Germline trimming cut 8 bases from V and 5 bases from J; bases unmatched to any gene: 9.